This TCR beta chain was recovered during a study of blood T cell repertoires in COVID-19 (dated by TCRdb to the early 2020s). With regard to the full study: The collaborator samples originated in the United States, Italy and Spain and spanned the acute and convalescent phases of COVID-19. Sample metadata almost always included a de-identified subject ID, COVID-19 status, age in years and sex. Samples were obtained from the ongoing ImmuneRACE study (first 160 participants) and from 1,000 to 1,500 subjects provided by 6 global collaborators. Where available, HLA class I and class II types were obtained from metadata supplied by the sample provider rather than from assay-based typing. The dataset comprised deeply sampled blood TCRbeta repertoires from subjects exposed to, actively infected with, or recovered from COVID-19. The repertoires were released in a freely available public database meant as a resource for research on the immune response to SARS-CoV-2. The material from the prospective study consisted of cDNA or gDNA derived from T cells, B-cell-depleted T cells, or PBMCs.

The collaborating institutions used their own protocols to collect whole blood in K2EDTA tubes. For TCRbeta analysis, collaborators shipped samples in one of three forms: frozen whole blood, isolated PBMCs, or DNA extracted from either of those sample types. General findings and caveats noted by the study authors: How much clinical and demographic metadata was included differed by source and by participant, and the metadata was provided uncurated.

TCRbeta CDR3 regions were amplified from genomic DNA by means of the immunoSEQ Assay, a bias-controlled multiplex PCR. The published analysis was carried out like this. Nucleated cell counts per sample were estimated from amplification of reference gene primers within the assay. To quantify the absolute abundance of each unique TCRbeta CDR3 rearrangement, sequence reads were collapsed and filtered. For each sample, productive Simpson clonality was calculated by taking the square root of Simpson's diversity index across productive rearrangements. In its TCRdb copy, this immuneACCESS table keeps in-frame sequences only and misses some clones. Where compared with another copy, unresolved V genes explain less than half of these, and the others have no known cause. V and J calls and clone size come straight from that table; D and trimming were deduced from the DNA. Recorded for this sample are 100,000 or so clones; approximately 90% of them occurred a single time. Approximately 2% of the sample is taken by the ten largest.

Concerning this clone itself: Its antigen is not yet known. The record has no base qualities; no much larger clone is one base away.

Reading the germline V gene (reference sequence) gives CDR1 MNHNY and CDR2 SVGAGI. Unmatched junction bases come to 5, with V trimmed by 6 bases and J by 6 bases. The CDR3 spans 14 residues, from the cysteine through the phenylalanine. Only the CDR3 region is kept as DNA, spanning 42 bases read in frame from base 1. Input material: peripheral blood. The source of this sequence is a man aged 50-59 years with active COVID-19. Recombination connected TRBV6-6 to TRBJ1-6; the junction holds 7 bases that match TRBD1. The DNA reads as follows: TGTGCCAGCAGCCGGACAGGTGGTAATTCACCCCTCCACTTT. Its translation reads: CASSRTGGNSPLHF.